The 10 T cell receptor beta chains listed next were all sequenced from one sample in a study of T cells in localized non-small cell lung cancer. TCRdb keeps only in-frame clones here, not all; method: immunoSEQ multiplex PCR. The repertoire holds 45,000 to 55,000 clones, with 86% as singletons. The source was peripheral blood, collected before any cancer treatment. The receptors come from a male donor older than 55 with stage III squamous cell lung carcinoma.

The J gene is TRBJ2-5, the V gene TRBV7-2; tentative D call: TRBD1 (5 bases). This CDR3 region has 15 residues. V gave up 4 bases and J gave up 5 bases, with 17 bases separating them. Germline V gives CDR1 SGHTA, CDR2 FQGNSA. This CDR3 is CASSSSGVPGETQYF. The CDR3 nucleotides read TGTGCCAGCAGCTCCTCCGGTGTCCCAGGGGAGACCCAGTACTTC.

Here the CDR3 DNA reads TGTGCCAGCAGCCTCCTAACGACCCGCTGGGAGGGCACTGAAGCTTTCTTT. Residues: CASSLLTTRWEGTEAFF. The V gene is TRBV7-2, the J gene TRBJ1-1; D is undetermined. The V end lost 5 bases, the J end lost 4 bases, and 23 bases lay between the germline ends. Germline loops: CDR1 SGHTA, CDR2 FQGNSA. The CDR3 loop spans 17 amino acids.

This clone was seen only a few times. The V and J genes are TRBV9 and TRBJ2-1, with 9 positions matching TRBD2. The CDR3 runs to 18 residues. From germline, CDR1 is SGDLS and CDR2 YYNGEE. Trimming removed 0 bases from V and 3 bases from J; junction bases left unmatched: 10. The chain's CDR3 is CASSVGLGREGSYNEQFF. The DNA of the CDR3 is TGTGCCAGCAGCGTAGGATTGGGGCGGGAGGGAAGCTACAATGAGCAGTTCTTC.

V usage is TRBV2 and J usage is TRBJ2-7, with 7 nucleotides matching TRBD1. The CDR3 has 15 amino acids. Germline V CDR1 and CDR2: SNHLY, FYNNEI. V lost 5 bases to trimming and J lost 0 bases; unmatched junction nucleotides: 7. The CDR3 region is CASSFGQAGSYEQYF. The CDR3 nucleotides are TGTGCCAGCAGTTTTGGACAGGCCGGCTCCTACGAGCAGTACTTC.

This clone was recorded only once. The DNA for the CDR3 is TGTGCCAGCAGCTTAGACAGGCTTCTCCACGAGCAGTACTTC. This gives the protein CASSLDRLLHEQYF. This chain joins TRBV7-2 and TRBJ2-7, with D possibly matching TRBD1 (5 bases). Trimming stripped 1 base from V and 5 bases from J, with 12 bases between. This CDR3 is 14 amino acids long. The germline V gene has CDR1 SGHTA and CDR2 FQGNSA. Combining the CDR3 with reference TRBV7-2 and TRBJ2-7 gives the whole variable domain GAGVSQSPSNKVTEKGKDVELRCDPISGHTALYWYRQSLGQGLEFLIYFQGNSAPDKSGLPSDRFSAERTGGSVSTLTIQRTQQEDSAVYLCASSLDRLLHEQYFGPGTRLTVT.

The V and J genes are TRBV5-4 and TRBJ2-3, with 10 bases that match TRBD2. V gave up 4 bases and J gave up 4 bases; unmatched junction bases: 6. CDR1 and CDR2 (germline): SGHNT, YYREEE (reference sequence). The CDR3 length is 15 residues. The chain's CDR3 is CASSPQAGGPDTQYF. The CDR3 DNA is TGTGCCAGCAGCCCCCAAGCGGGGGGGCCAGATACGCAGTATTTT.

The rearrangement uses TRBV6-5 and TRBJ1-1, with D possibly matching TRBD1 (6 bases). This CDR3 contains 16 residues. V was pared by 4 bases and J by 4 bases, with 19 bases between. The germline CDR1 and CDR2 sequences are MNHEY and SVGAGI. The DNA for the CDR3 is TGTGCCAGCAGTTTAAGAAATGCAGGGGTTGGCACTGAAGCTTTCTTT. Its protein is CASSLRNAGVGTEAFF.

The chain couples TRBV12-5 to TRBJ1-2, with 8 bases that match TRBD1. Per the germline V gene, CDR1 is LGHNT and CDR2 is FRNRAP. The CDR3 length is 13 residues. Unmatched junction bases numbered 7, after V lost 6 bases and J lost 7 bases. The CDR3 DNA reads TGTGCTAGTGGGGCAGGGGGCTCATCTGGCTACACCTTC. Translation gives CASGAGGSSGYTF.

The genes are TRBV19 and TRBJ1-5, with D possibly TRBD1 on 5 matching bases. The CDR3 loop spans 13 amino acids. V was cut by 2 bases and J by 5 bases, with 7 bases left in between. Germline assignment: CDR1 LNHDA and CDR2 SQIVND (reference sequence). CDR3 DNA: TGTGCCAGTAGTATACAGGGATATCAGCCCCAGCATTTT. Residues: CASSIQGYQPQHF.

The V call is TRBV5-4, the J call TRBJ1-1, with 8 positions matching TRBD1. Germline values: CDR1 SGHNT, CDR2 YYREEE (reference sequence). J gave up 12 bases and V 0 bases, and 19 bases lay outside the gene matches. The CDR3 has 17 amino acids. For the CDR3, the DNA is TGTGCCAGCAGCTTGGCGCAGGGGGCGGGTGAACACGAGGGAACTTTCTTT. The encoded protein is CASSLAQGAGEHEGTFF.